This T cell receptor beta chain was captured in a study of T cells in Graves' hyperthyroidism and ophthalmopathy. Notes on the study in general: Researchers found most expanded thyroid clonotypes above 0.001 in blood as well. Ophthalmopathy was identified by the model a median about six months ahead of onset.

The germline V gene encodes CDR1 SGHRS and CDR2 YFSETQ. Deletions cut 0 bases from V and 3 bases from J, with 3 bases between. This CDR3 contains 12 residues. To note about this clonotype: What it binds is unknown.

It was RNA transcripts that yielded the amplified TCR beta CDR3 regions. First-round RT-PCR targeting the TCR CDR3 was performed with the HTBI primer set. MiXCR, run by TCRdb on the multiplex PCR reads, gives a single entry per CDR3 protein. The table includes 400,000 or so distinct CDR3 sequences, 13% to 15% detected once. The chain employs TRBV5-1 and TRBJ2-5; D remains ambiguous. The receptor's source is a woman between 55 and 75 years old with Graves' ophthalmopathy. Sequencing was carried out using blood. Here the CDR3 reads CASSLDEETQYF. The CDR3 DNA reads TGCGCCAGCAGCTTGGATGAAGAGACCCAGTACTTC.